The rows below give T cell receptor beta chains drawn from one sample of a study of blood T cell repertoires in COVID-19. The repertoire was sequenced with immunoSEQ multiplex PCR; TCRdb's copy has only in-frame clones and lacks some. The sample has under 250,000 clones, approximately 88% seen once. The sample was PBMCs or T cells enriched from blood (not recorded which). The receptors come from a woman aged 40-49 years who had been exposed to COVID-19. CDR3s include the opening cysteine and the closing phenylalanine or tryptophan. A D gene is named only where the DNA matches it firmly. Some rows mark clone size as missing; the rest say once, few, many or name a class of expanded clone.

V	D	J	size	CDR3	DNA
TRBV7-9	TRBD1	TRBJ1-2	.	CASSLGDRGSGYTF	TGTGCCAGCAGCCTAGGGGACAGGGGAAGTGGCTACACCTTC
TRBV7-8	TRBD1	TRBJ1-5	once	CASSGYRGDNQPQHF	TGTGCCAGCAGCGGTTACAGGGGCGACAATCAGCCCCAGCATTTT
TRBV11-3	.	TRBJ2-1	.	CASSLAGSRDNEQFF	TGTGCCAGCAGCTTAGCCGGGAGTAGGGACAATGAGCAGTTCTTC
TRBV24-1	TRBD1	TRBJ1-4	.	CATSDPGTGVEKLFF	TGTGCCACCAGTGACCCCGGGACAGGGGTTGAAAAACTGTTTTTT
TRBV29-1	TRBD1	TRBJ1-1	.	CSVWGQEAEAFF	TGCAGCGTGTGGGGACAGGAGGCTGAAGCTTTCTTT
TRBV29-1	TRBD1	TRBJ1-4	.	CSARTGFYEKLFF	TGCAGCGCTAGGACAGGTTTTTATGAAAAACTGTTTTTT
TRBV19	.	TRBJ1-1	.	CASSKQGVDTEAFF	TGTGCATCAAGCAAACAGGGCGTAGACACTGAAGCTTTCTTT
TRBV7-2	.	TRBJ1-5	.	CASSLDFIEAQHF	TGTGCCAGCAGCTTAGACTTCATCGAGGCCCAGCATTTT
TRBV5-1	TRBD1	TRBJ1-1	.	CASKLTGQVYEAFF	TGTGCCAGCAAGCTCACGGGACAGGTTTATGAAGCTTTCTTT
TRBV5-1	.	TRBJ1-1	.	CASSFVPGALNTEAFF	TGTGCCAGCAGCTTTGTACCAGGGGCTCTGAACACTGAAGCTTTCTTT
TRBV4-1	TRBD1	TRBJ1-1	once	CASSQGRDRVPAFF	TGCGCCAGCAGCCAAGGCCGGGACAGGGTACCAGCTTTCTTT
TRBV3-1/TRBV3-2	.	TRBJ1-1	few	CASSHLGGDAEAFF	TGTGCCAGCAGCCATCTCGGGGGTGACGCTGAAGCTTTCTTT
TRBV7-2	.	TRBJ2-3	.	CASSTGVKDTQYF	TGTGCCAGCAGCACGGGAGTGAAAGATACGCAGTATTTT
TRBV7-9	TRBD1	TRBJ1-1	.	CASSASIDRGKTEAFF	TGTGCCAGCTCAGCTTCAATCGACAGGGGAAAGACTGAAGCTTTCTTT
TRBV7-2	.	TRBJ1-3	.	CASSFDTGSTGNTIYF	TGTGCCAGCAGCTTTGATACGGGATCGACTGGAAACACCATATATTTT
TRBV5-6	.	TRBJ1-3	.	CASSSDTWGGNTIYF	TGTGCCAGCAGCTCCGATACATGGGGCGGAAACACCATATATTTT
TRBV6-5	.	TRBJ1-4	.	CASSYEGRREKLFF	TGTGCCAGCAGTTACGAGGGAAGACGTGAAAAACTGTTTTTT
TRBV6-5	TRBD2	TRBJ2-5	.	CASGGGETQYF	TGTGCCAGCGGGGGAGGGGAGACCCAGTACTTC
TRBV7-6	.	TRBJ2-1	.	CASSWPPGTEDNEQFF	TGTGCCAGCAGCTGGCCTCCAGGGACTGAGGACAATGAGCAGTTCTTC
TRBV5-1	TRBD1	TRBJ2-1	.	CASSRDSYFYNEQFF	TGCGCCAGCAGCAGGGACAGTTATTTCTACAATGAGCAGTTCTTC
TRBV3-1/TRBV3-2	TRBD2	TRBJ2-2	.	CASSQENRAGGTTGELFF	TGTGCCAGCAGCCAAGAAAATCGAGCGGGGGGCACGACCGGGGAGCTGTTTTTT
TRBV7-9	.	TRBJ2-1	.	CASSLGTENGEQFF	TGTGCCAGCAGCTTAGGGACTGAGAATGGTGAGCAGTTCTTC
TRBV5-6	.	TRBJ2-1	.	CASSLRLVTTSYNEQFF	TGTGCCAGCAGCTTGAGGTTAGTCACTACCTCCTACAATGAGCAGTTCTTC
TRBV4-2	TRBD1	TRBJ2-2	.	CASSLNMGQPNTGELFF	TGTGCCAGCAGCTTAAATATGGGACAGCCGAACACCGGGGAGCTGTTTTTT
TRBV6-5	.	TRBJ1-1	.	CASNTAGVNTEAFF	TGTGCCAGCAATACCGCAGGGGTGAACACTGAAGCTTTCTTT
TRBV7-9	.	TRBJ1-5	.	CASSPPPGDQPQHF	TGTGCCAGCAGCCCGCCGCCGGGGGATCAGCCCCAGCATTTT
TRBV28	.	TRBJ1-1	once	CAVLQGLTEAFF	TGTGCCGTACTACAGGGTTTAACTGAAGCTTTCTTT
TRBV30	.	TRBJ1-2	.	CASTRMAGRYGYTF	TGTGCCTCGACCCGAATGGCAGGAAGGTATGGCTACACCTTC
TRBV30	TRBD1	TRBJ2-2	.	CAWSLLRGRVGELFF	TGTGCCTGGAGTCTCCTCAGGGGGCGCGTCGGGGAGCTGTTTTTT